These 9 T cell receptor beta chains share one sample of origin, sequenced in a study of persistence of HIV-infected CD4 T cells. No antigens are known for them. Lysates of CMV-infected fibroblasts at around 10 ug/mL stimulated these cells. Sorted nonresponding memory CD4+ T cells were CD40L-negative, CD69-negative, CD45RO-high. Sequencing used immunoSEQ version 4 in survey mode. Repertoires were generated with immunoSEQ multiplex PCR, while TCRdb's copy carries only in-frame clones and drops some. The sample has roughly 35,000 clones; more than 70% are singletons. The material sequenced was CD4+ T cells sorted from PBMCs after roughly 20-hour stimulation, taken from a patient who received antiretroviral therapy. These receptors came from an adult man with HIV who was CMV-seropositive.

The chain has TRBV12-3 or TRBV12-4 and TRBJ1-5; D is undetermined. The V gene lost 5 bases and the J gene lost 0 bases, with 5 bases spanning the gap. The CDR3 extends over 13 amino acids. CDR3 DNA: TGTGCCAGCAGTCGGATTAGCAATCAGCCCCAGCATTTT. This sequence encodes CASSRISNQPQHF.

This chain links TRBV5-1 with TRBJ1-2, with 7 positions matching TRBD1. The CDR3 is made up of 14 amino acids. The J segment lost 6 bases and the V segment lost 2 bases, leaving 7 bases of the junction unmatched. Germline V gene data show CDR1 as SGHRS and CDR2 as YFSETQ. The CDR3 DNA follows: TGCGCCAGCAGCTTCGGGGACAGACCGGATGGCTACACCTTC. Its protein product is CASSFGDRPDGYTF.

The chain uses TRBV11-1 and TRBJ1-6; 8 bases line up with TRBD1. The CDR3 loop spans 16 amino acids. Per the germline V gene, CDR1 is SGHAT and CDR2 is FQDESV (reference sequence). The V segment lost 3 bases and the J segment 6 bases; nucleotides outside the gene matches: 7. CDR3 sequence (DNA): TGTGCCAGCAGCTTGGCAGGGGGCGCGACTAATTCACCCCTCCACTTT. This codes for CASSLAGGATNSPLHF.

This rearrangement joins TRBV6-5 to TRBJ2-2; maybe TRBD2 (6 bases). Germline CDR1 reads MNHEY; CDR2 reads SVGAGI. The CDR3 length is 16 residues. Trimming shortened V by 2 bases and J by 2 bases, and 12 bases separated the two germline ends. The CDR3 sequence is CASSYAIGTNTGELFF. CDR3 bases: TGTGCCAGCAGTTACGCCATCGGGACTAACACCGGGGAGCTGTTTTTT.

V gene TRBV4-1 combines with J gene TRBJ1-1, with unresolved D. This CDR3 contains 13 residues. The germline CDR1 and CDR2 sequences are MGHRA and YSYEKL. Trimming left V 0 bases short and J 8 bases short, with 10 bases between. The CDR3 reads CASSQDPAREAFF. Written as DNA, the CDR3 is TGCGCCAGCAGCCAAGATCCGGCCCGGGAAGCTTTCTTT.

V usage is TRBV28 and J usage is TRBJ2-3; TRBD2 might be the D (5 bases). Looked up from germline, CDR1 is MDHEN and CDR2 is SYDVKM. The length of the CDR3 is 13 residues. Trimming removed 3 bases at V and 1 base at J, with 5 bases between. The CDR3 nucleotides read TGTGCCAGCAGTTTCGGGGGCACAGATACGCAGTATTTT. This gives the protein CASSFGGTDTQYF. Filled out from reference TRBV28 and TRBJ2-3, the complete variable domain reads DVKVTQSSRYLVKRTGEKVFLECVQDMDHENMFWYRQDPGLGLRLIYFSYDVKMKEKGDIPEGYSVSREKKERFSLILESASTNQTSMYLCASSFGGTDTQYFGPGTRLTVL.

The chain couples TRBV19 to TRBJ1-1; a possible D gene is TRBD1 (5 bases). V lost 5 bases and J 4 bases, leaving 17 bases between the germline ends. The CDR3 covers 15 residues. Germline values: CDR1 LNHDA, CDR2 SQIVND (reference sequence). CDR3 sequence (DNA): TGTGCCAGTAGTCTCACGACCCGGGGCCTCACTGAAGCTTTCTTT. It is translated as CASSLTTRGLTEAFF. The full variable domain, with the rest looked up from reference TRBV19 and TRBJ1-1, is DGGITQSPKYLFRKEGQNVTLSCEQNLNHDAMYWYRQDPGQGLRLIYYSQIVNDFQKGDIAEGYSVSREKKESFPLTVTSAQKNPTAFYLCASSLTTRGLTEAFFGQGTRLTVV.

Only a few counts were recorded for this clone. The chain uses TRBV3-1 (or the pseudogene TRBV3-2) and TRBJ2-7; tentative D call: TRBD2 (6 bases). CDR1 is LGHDT and CDR2 is YNNKEL in the germline V gene (reference sequence). This CDR3 contains 12 residues. Between the trimmed V and J ends, which lost 6 bases and 0 bases, there was a span of 6 bases. This CDR3 reads CASRGGSYEQYF. The CDR3 DNA follows: TGTGCCAGCAGGGGGGGCTCCTACGAGCAGTACTTC.

The chain combines TRBV18 with TRBJ2-6; 7 bases are a match to TRBD1. V lost 0 bases and J lost 0; bases outside the gene matches: 5. The CDR3 is 18 amino acids. CDR1 KGHSH and CDR2 LQKENI come from the germline V gene. This CDR3 is CASSPPGQSNSGANVLTF. The CDR3 DNA is TGTGCCAGCTCACCACCGGGACAGAGTAACTCTGGGGCCAACGTCCTGACTTTC.